The present T cell receptor beta chain was sequenced within a study of identical twins. Healthy Caucasian donors formed the entire cohort. In TCRdb, the 5' RACE reads were re-called with MiXCR into one record per CDR3 protein. The sample shows roughly 1.6 million distinct CDR3 sequences, under 35% of them seen only once. Germline loops: CDR1 PRHDT, CDR2 FYEKMQ (reference sequence). V was clipped by 1 base and J by 7 bases, with 8 bases between them. This CDR3 comprises 13 residues. This sequence was found in a newborn girl in good health. This chain uses TRBV13 with TRBJ2-4; possibly TRBD1 for D (5 bases). The sequenced material came from cord blood. CDR3 nucleotides: TGTGCCAGCAGCTTAGAGGCAGGGAACATTCAGTACTTC. It translates to CASSLEAGNIQYF.